These T cell receptor beta chains were read from a single sample in a study of cytomegalovirus exposure and HLA in healthy donors. Clones were read by immunoSEQ multiplex PCR, and TCRdb kept only the in-frame ones, dropping some. The sample comprises about 79,000 clones, 80% to 95% of which are singletons, and about 3.8% rests with the top ten. The sequenced sample was PBMCs. The source is a woman aged 25 to 39 in good health and CMV-seronegative. Both conserved end residues are trimmed from each CDR3.

j_call	v_call	cdr3_aa
TRBJ2-4	TRBV5-1	ASSISSGTVTIQY
TRBJ1-2	TRBV29-1	SGGPGGNYGYT
TRBJ2-7	TRBV27	ASRGSTPGQKTYEQY
TRBJ2-5	TRBV7-3	ASSLRDSGRETQY
TRBJ1-1	TRBV5-1	ASSTEMNTEAF
TRBJ1-6	TRBV19	ASSGMRSPLH
TRBJ1-4	TRBV7-8	ASSAKVRTGTWTNEKLF
TRBJ2-6	TRBV7-3	ASSLARMAGSLSGANVLT
TRBJ1-1	TRBV19	ASKRGAITEAF
TRBJ1-2	TRBV28	ASSLPGDRLYYGYT